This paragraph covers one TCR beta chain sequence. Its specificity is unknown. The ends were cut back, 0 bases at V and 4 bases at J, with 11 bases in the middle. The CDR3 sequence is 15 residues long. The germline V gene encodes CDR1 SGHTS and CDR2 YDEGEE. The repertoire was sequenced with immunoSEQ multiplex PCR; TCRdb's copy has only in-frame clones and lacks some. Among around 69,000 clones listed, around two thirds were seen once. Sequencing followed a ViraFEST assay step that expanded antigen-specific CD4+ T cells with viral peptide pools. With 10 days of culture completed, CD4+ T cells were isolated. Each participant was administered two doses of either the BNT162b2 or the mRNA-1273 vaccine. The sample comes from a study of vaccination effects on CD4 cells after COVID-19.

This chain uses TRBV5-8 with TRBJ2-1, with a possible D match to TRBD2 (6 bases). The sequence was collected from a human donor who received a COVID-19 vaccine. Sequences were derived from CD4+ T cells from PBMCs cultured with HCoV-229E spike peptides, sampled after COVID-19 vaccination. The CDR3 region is CASSLGDGTYNEQFF. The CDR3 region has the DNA TGTGCCAGCAGCTTGGGGGACGGGACTTACAATGAGCAGTTCTTC.